These 20 T cell receptor beta chains originate from one sample sequenced in a study of cytotoxic CD8 clonotypes in ibrutinib-treated CLL. Here immunoSEQ multiplex PCR was the method, and the copy in TCRdb shows in-frame clones only, minus some. The table includes more than 85,000 clones, approximately 78% detected once. Sequencing used PBMCs, obtained after 12 months of ibrutinib treatment. The receptors stem from a human donor with chronic lymphocytic leukemia.

This chain uses TRBV6-6 with TRBJ2-5; 7 bases agree with TRBD1. V dropped 6 bases and J dropped 2; count of bases not matched to a gene: 12. The CDR3 has 16 residues. Germline CDR1 MNHNY, CDR2 SVGAGI (reference sequence). In DNA form, the CDR3 reads TGTGCCAGCAGACCCCAGGCAGGGACAGAACAAGAGACCCAGTACTTC. Translating gives CASRPQAGTEQETQYF.

The chain links TRBV28 to TRBJ1-4, with 8 positions matching TRBD1. Germline values: CDR1 MDHEN, CDR2 SYDVKM. The length of the CDR3 is 14 residues. Unmatched junction bases numbered 4, after V lost 4 bases and J lost 6 bases. CDR3 sequence reads: CASSSGQGYEKLFF. DNA of the CDR3: TGTGCCAGCAGTTCCGGACAGGGTTATGAAAAACTGTTTTTT.

Notes on this clone: At one of its ends the junction is not consistent with the germline gene, which may arise from a read error. The rearrangement joins TRBV19 to TRBJ2-3, with D tentatively TRBD2 (6 bases). This CDR3 comprises 13 residues. Germline V gives CDR1 LNHDA, CDR2 SQIVND (reference sequence). The CDR3 coding sequence is TGCGCAAGCGGGCAGGGATCCACAGATACGCAGTATTTT. This gives the protein CASGQGSTDTQYF.

This chain connects TRBV15 to TRBJ2-7, with 10 bases lining up with TRBD1. With 3 bases clipped from V and 0 bases from J, the junction kept 5 bases outside the gene matches. From germline, CDR1 is LNHNV and CDR2 YYDKDF (reference sequence). This CDR3 comprises 16 residues. CDR3 DNA: TGTGCCACCAGCAGCGGGAGGACAGGGGGCTCCTACGAGCAGTACTTC. Translation: CATSSGRTGGSYEQYF.

The chain employs TRBV6-5 and TRBJ2-7; 7 bases agree with TRBD1. The CDR3 extends over 14 amino acids. After removal of 7 bases from V and 4 bases from J, the junction contained 10 bases not matched to a gene. CDR1 and CDR2 from the germline V gene are MNHEY and SVGAGI. In DNA, the CDR3 is TGTGCCAGCAAACAGGGGTCTGGGACATACGAGCAGTACTTC. Protein product: CASKQGSGTYEQYF.

The chain uses TRBV2 and TRBJ2-4; D possibly corresponds to TRBD1 (5 bases). Germline CDR1 reads SNHLY; CDR2 reads FYNNEI. CDR3 size: 12 residues. Deletions cut 2 bases from V and 14 bases from J, with 13 bases between. Written as DNA, the CDR3 is TGTGCCAGCAGTGAAAGGGGCAGGGAAAAGTACTTC. This codes for CASSERGREKYF.

V gene TRBV7-2 combines with J gene TRBJ2-4, with no clear D. The CDR3 is made up of 14 amino acids. Germline CDR1 is SGHTA and CDR2 is FQGNSA. V was pared by 1 base and J by 0 bases, with 4 bases between. The CDR3 DNA sequence: TGTGCCAGCAGCTTAGGAATAGCCAAAAACATTCAGTACTTC. It codes for CASSLGIAKNIQYF.

The V gene is TRBV7-7, the J gene TRBJ2-3; weak D call: TRBD2 (5 bases). Trimming removed 3 bases at V and 0 bases at J, with 7 bases between. This CDR3 has 14 residues. The V gene's germline CDR1 is SSHAT and CDR2 FNYEAQ (reference sequence). The CDR3 protein is CASSFGGSTDTQYF. The CDR3 bases are TGTGCCAGCAGCTTTGGCGGGAGCACAGATACGCAGTATTTT.

The V call is TRBV5-1, the J call TRBJ1-3; D not resolved. This CDR3 comprises 16 residues. Trimming left V 5 bases short and J 0 bases short, with 15 bases between. Germline-derived CDR1 and CDR2 are SGHRS and YFSETQ. The CDR3 protein is CASRENSPLSGNTIYF. As DNA, the CDR3 is TGCGCCAGCAGGGAAAACTCACCCCTCTCTGGAAACACCATATATTTT.

The chain combines TRBV27 with TRBJ1-1; D may be TRBD1 (6 bases). Germline V lookup: CDR1 MNHEY, CDR2 SMNVEV (reference sequence). Trimming took off 5 bases at V and 4 bases at J, with 14 bases between the two ends. This CDR3 region has 14 residues. The CDR3 loop is CASSVNRVSTEAFF. The CDR3 nucleotides read TGTGCCAGCAGTGTCAACAGGGTGAGCACTGAAGCTTTCTTT.

This clone appeared a few times. The chain links TRBV6-5 to TRBJ1-6, with a tentative D call TRBD1 (6 bases). The ends were cut back, 7 bases at V and 7 bases at J, with 14 bases in the middle. The CDR3 is made up of 14 amino acids. Per germline, CDR1 MNHEY and CDR2 SVGAGI. The CDR3 DNA is TGTGCCAGCACCGACGGACAGAGGAATTCACCCCTCCACTTT. This encodes CASTDGQRNSPLHF.

V is TRBV9 and J is TRBJ1-4; 8 bases align to TRBD1. Per the germline V gene, CDR1 is SGDLS and CDR2 is YYNGEE. This CDR3 has 16 amino acids. The junction had 9 bases not matched to a gene; V was cut back by 7 bases and J by 1 base. CDR3 amino acids: CASCSGTGRTNEKLFF. CDR3 DNA sequence: TGTGCCAGCTGTAGTGGGACAGGCAGAACTAATGAAAAACTGTTTTTT.

The chain joins TRBV7-2 to TRBJ1-5; 10 positions agree with TRBD1. This CDR3 is 15 amino acids long. V was pared by 5 bases and J by 7 bases, with 8 bases of the junction left unmatched. CDR1 and CDR2 (germline): SGHTA, FQGNSA. In DNA, the CDR3 is TGTGCCAGCAGCCAGACAGGGGGCAGGGGACAGCCCCAGCATTTT. Protein product: CASSQTGGRGQPQHF.

The chain carries TRBV27 and TRBJ2-5, with 7 bases aligning to TRBD2. The CDR3 totals 15 residues. The junction had 9 bases not matched to a gene; V was cut back by 3 bases and J by 5 bases. CDR1 is MNHEY and CDR2 is SMNVEV in the germline V gene (reference sequence). DNA of the CDR3: TGTGCCAGCAGTTTTGCTGCCTTGGGGGGGGAGACCCAGTACTTC. Protein sequence: CASSFAALGGETQYF.

V usage is TRBV7-2 and J usage is TRBJ1-2, with 8 nucleotides matching TRBD1. CDR1 is SGHTA and CDR2 is FQGNSA in the germline V gene. Trimming took 2 bases from V and 7 from J; bases not matched to a gene: 9. This CDR3 is built from 15 residues. CDR3: CASSLPTGGTSGYTF. Written as DNA, the CDR3 is TGTGCCAGCAGCTTACCTACAGGGGGAACATCTGGCTACACCTTC.

The chain links TRBV7-8 to TRBJ1-2; tentative D call: TRBD1 (5 bases). The germline gives CDR1 SGHVS, CDR2 FQNEAQ. The V gene lost 5 bases and the J gene lost 2 bases, with 12 bases spanning the gap. This CDR3 is 14 amino acids long. The CDR3 DNA reads TGTGCCAGCAGCCCGCGGGACGGAAACTATGGCTACACCTTC. This translates into CASSPRDGNYGYTF.

This sequence joins TRBV28 and TRBJ2-1; the D gene is possibly TRBD1 (5 bases). The germline gives CDR1 MDHEN, CDR2 SYDVKM. The V end was cut by 6 bases, the J end by 6 bases, with 21 bases between. The CDR3 consists of 16 residues. CDR3 sequence reads: CASSPLGQGPSNEQFF. CDR3 DNA sequence: TGTGCCAGCAGCCCACTCGGCCAGGGCCCTAGCAATGAGCAGTTCTTC.

This clone was observed a few times. V gene TRBV29-1 combines with J gene TRBJ2-5; TRBD2 is a possible D gene (6 bases). CDR1 is SQVTM and CDR2 is ANQGSEA in the germline V gene. This CDR3 contains 13 residues. Trimming cost V 4 bases and J 4 bases, with 13 bases left between them. The chain's CDR3 is CSVVMLGGETQYF. For the CDR3, the DNA is TGCAGCGTTGTTATGCTCGGGGGAGAGACCCAGTACTTC.

This clone was seen only once. This chain joins TRBV2 and TRBJ1-1; D is unresolved. Germline-derived CDR1 and CDR2 are SNHLY and FYNNEI. The V end was cut by 7 bases, the J end by 1 base, with 16 bases between. This CDR3 is 15 amino acids long. The CDR3 DNA sequence: TGTGCCAGCATGGTGCATGGAAGTCAGAACACTGAAGCTTTCTTT. Its protein is CASMVHGSQNTEAFF.

This sequence joins TRBV27 and TRBJ1-1; TRBD1 matches at 7 bases. There are 14 residues in the CDR3. Germline lookup yields CDR1 MNHEY and CDR2 SMNVEV (reference sequence). V lost 6 bases, J lost 6 bases, and 10 bases stayed unmatched. The CDR3 reads CASSPNLGQAEAFF. Written as DNA, the CDR3 is TGTGCCAGCAGCCCTAACCTCGGACAGGCTGAAGCTTTCTTT.